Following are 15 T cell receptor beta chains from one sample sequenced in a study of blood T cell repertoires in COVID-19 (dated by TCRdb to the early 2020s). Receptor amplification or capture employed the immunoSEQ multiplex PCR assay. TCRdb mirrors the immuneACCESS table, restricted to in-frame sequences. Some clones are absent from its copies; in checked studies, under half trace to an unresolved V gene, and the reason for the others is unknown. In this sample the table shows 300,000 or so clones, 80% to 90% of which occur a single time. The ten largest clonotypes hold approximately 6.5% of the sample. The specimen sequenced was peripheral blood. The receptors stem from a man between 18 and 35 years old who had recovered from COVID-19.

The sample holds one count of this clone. The CDR3 here is CASSQEWNRGKGYTF. CDR3 DNA sequence: TGTGCCAGCAGCCAAGAATGGAACAGGGGTAAGGGCTACACCTTC. The chain couples TRBV4-2 to TRBJ1-2, with 7 bases identical to TRBD1. The CDR3 spans 15 residues. In germline, CDR1 is LGHNA, CDR2 YNFKEQ. J lost 8 bases, V lost 0 bases, and 9 bases had no gene match.

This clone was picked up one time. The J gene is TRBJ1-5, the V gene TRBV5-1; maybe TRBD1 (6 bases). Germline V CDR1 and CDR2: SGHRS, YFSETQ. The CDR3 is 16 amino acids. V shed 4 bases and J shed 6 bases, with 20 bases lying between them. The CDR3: CASSPYGGGEVQPQHF. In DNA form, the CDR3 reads TGCGCCAGCAGCCCCTATGGGGGGGGCGAGGTTCAGCCCCAGCATTTT.

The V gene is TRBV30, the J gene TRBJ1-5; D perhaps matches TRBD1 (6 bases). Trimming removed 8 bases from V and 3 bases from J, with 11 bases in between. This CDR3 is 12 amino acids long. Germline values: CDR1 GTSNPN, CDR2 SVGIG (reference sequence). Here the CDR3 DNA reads TGTGCCAATGGGGGCCCCAATCAGCCCCAGCATTTT. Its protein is CANGGPNQPQHF. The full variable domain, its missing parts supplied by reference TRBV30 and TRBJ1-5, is SQTIHQWPATLVQPVGSPLSLECTVEGTSNPNLYWYRQAAGRGLQLLFYSVGIGQISSEVPQNLSASRPQDRQFILSSKKLLLSDSGFYLCANGGPNQPQHFGDGTRLSIL.

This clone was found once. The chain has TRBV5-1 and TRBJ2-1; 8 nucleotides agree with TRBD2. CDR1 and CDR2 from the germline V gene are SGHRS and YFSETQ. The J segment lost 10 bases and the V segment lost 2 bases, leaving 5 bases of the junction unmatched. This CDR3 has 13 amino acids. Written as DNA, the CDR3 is TGCGCCAGCAGCTTAAGCGGGAGCCAAGAGCAGTTCTTC. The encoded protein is CASSLSGSQEQFF.

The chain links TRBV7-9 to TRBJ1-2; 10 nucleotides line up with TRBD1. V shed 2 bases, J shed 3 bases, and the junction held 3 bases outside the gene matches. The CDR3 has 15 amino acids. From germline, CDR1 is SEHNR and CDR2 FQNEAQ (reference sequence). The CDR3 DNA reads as TGTGCCAGCAGCTTATGGACAGGGGGGGACTATGGCTACACCTTC. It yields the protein CASSLWTGGDYGYTF.

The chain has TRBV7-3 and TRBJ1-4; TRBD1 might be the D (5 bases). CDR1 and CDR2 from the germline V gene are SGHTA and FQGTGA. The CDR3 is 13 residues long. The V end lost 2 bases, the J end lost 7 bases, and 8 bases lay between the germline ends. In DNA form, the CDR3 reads TGTGCCAGCAGCTTAGGGGGGAGTGAAAAACTGTTTTTT. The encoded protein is CASSLGGSEKLFF.

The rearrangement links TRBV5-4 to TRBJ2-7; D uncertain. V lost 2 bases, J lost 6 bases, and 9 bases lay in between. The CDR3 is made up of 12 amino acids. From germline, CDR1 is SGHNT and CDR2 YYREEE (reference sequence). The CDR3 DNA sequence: TGTGCCAGCAGCTTAAATACGGTCGAGCAGTACTTC. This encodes CASSLNTVEQYF. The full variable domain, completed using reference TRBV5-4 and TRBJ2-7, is ETGVTQSPTHLIKTRGQQVTLRCSSQSGHNTVSWYQQALGQGPQFIFQYYREEENGRGNFPPRFSGLQFPNYSSELNVNALELDDSALYLCASSLNTVEQYFGPGTRLTVT.

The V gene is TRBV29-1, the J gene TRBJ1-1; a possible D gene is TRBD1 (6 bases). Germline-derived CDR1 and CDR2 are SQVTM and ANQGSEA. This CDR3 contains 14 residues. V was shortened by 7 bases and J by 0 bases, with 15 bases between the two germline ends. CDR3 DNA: TGCAGCGCCCTCGGACAGTACATGAACACTGAAGCTTTCTTT. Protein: CSALGQYMNTEAFF.

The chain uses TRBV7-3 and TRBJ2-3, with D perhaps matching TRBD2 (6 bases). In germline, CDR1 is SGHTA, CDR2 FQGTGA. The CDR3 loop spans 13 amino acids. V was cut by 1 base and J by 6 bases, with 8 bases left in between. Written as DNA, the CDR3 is TGTGCCAGCAGCTTAAAAGCGGGCGATACGCAGTATTTT. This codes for CASSLKAGDTQYF.

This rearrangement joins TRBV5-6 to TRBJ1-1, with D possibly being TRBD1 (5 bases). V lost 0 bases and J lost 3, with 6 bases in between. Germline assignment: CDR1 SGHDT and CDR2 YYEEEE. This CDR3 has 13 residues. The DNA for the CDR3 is TGTGCCAGCAGCTTGGCGGGGGACACTGAAGCTTTCTTT. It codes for CASSLAGDTEAFF.

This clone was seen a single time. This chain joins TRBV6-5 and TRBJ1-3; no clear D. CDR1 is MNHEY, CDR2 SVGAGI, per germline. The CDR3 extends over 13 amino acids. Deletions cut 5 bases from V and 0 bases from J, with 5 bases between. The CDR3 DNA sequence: TGTGCCAGCAGTACTTCCTCTGGAAACACCATATATTTT. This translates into CASSTSSGNTIYF.

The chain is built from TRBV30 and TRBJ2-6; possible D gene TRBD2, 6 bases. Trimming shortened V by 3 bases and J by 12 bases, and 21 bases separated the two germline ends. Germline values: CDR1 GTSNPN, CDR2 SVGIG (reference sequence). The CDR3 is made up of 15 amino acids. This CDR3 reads CAWSANSGTSRVLTF. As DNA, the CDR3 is TGTGCCTGGAGCGCGAATAGCGGCACTTCCCGCGTCCTGACTTTC. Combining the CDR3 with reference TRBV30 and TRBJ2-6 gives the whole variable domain SQTIHQWPATLVQPVGSPLSLECTVEGTSNPNLYWYRQAAGRGLQLLFYSVGIGQISSEVPQNLSASRPQDRQFILSSKKLLLSDSGFYLCAWSANSGTSRVLTFGAGSRLTVL.

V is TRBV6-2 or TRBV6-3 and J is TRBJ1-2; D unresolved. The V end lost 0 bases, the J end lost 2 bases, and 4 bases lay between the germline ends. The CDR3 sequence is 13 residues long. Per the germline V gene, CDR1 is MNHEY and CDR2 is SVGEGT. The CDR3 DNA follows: TGTGCCAGCAGTTACTCGAGAAACTATGGCTACACCTTC. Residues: CASSYSRNYGYTF.

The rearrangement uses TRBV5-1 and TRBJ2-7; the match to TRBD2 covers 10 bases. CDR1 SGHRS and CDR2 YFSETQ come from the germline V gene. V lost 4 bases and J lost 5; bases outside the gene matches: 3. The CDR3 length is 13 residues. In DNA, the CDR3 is TGCGCCAGCAGCCCCGGGACTAGCGACGAGCAGTACTTC. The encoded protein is CASSPGTSDEQYF.

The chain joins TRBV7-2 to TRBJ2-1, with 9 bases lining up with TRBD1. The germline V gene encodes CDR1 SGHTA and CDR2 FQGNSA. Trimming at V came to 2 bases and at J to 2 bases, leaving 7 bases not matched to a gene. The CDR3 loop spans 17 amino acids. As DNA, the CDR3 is TGTGCCAGCAGCTTAACGAGGGACAGGGTACCCTACAATGAGCAGTTCTTC. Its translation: CASSLTRDRVPYNEQFF.